Presented here are 20 T cell receptor beta chains from one specimen sequenced in a study of blood T cell repertoires in COVID-19. Only in-frame clones appear in the TCRdb table, and some are missing; sequencing was by immunoSEQ multiplex PCR. This table holds about 270,000 clones, around 86% found once. The sequenced sample consisted of PBMCs or T cells enriched from blood (not recorded which). The receptors derive from a man aged 18 to 30 who had recovered from COVID-19.

CDR3 sequence reads: CAWNRGIGNTIYF. CDR3 nucleotides: TGTGCCTGGAACAGGGGGATTGGAAACACCATATATTTT. The rearrangement joins TRBV30 to TRBJ1-3; TRBD1 matches 8 bases. CDR1 is GTSNPN, CDR2 SVGIG, per germline (reference sequence). J was trimmed by 3 bases and V by 4 bases; bases with no gene match: 2. This CDR3 comprises 13 residues. Complete variable domain (other parts from reference TRBV30 and TRBJ1-3): SQTIHQWPATLVQPVGSPLSLECTVEGTSNPNLYWYRQAAGRGLQLLFYSVGIGQISSEVPQNLSASRPQDRQFILSSKKLLLSDSGFYLCAWNRGIGNTIYFGEGSWLTVV.

This clone was detected a few times. The chain combines TRBV11-2 with TRBJ2-1, with D tentatively TRBD2 (6 bases). The CDR3 sequence is 19 residues long. V was shortened by 1 base and J by 0 bases, with 19 bases between the two germline ends. CDR1 is SGHAT, CDR2 FQNNGV, per germline. CDR3 coding DNA: TGTGCCAGCAGCTTAGGGGGCTTTCGGGGCGGGAACTCCTACAATGAGCAGTTCTTC. Protein: CASSLGGFRGGNSYNEQFF. Filled out from reference TRBV11-2 and TRBJ2-1, the complete variable domain reads EAGVAQSPRYKIIEKRQSVAFWCNPISGHATLYWYQQILGQGPKLLIQFQNNGVVDDSQLPKDRFSAERLKGVDSTLKIQPAKLEDSAVYLCASSLGGFRGGNSYNEQFFGPGTRLTVL.

The chain joins TRBV5-4 to TRBJ2-1, with 7 bases matching TRBD2. Looked up from germline, CDR1 is SGHNT and CDR2 is YYREEE (reference sequence). The junction had 9 bases not matched to a gene; V was cut back by 3 bases and J by 12 bases. The CDR3 has 13 residues. As DNA, the CDR3 is TGTGCCAGCAGCTCCCCAACTAGCGAAGGGCAGTTCTTC. Translated: CASSSPTSEGQFF.

The chain employs TRBV5-5 and TRBJ1-3; D is uncertain. V lost 5 bases and J lost 0, with 9 bases in between. Germline CDR1 SGHKS, CDR2 YYEKEE (reference sequence). The CDR3 runs to 14 residues. The CDR3 coding sequence is TGTGCCAGCAGACCGGGGTACTCTGGAAACACCATATATTTT. This codes for CASRPGYSGNTIYF. Supplemented by reference TRBV5-5 and TRBJ1-3, the full variable domain reads DAGVTQSPTHLIKTRGQQVTLRCSPISGHKSVSWYQQVLGQGPQFIFQYYEKEERGRGNFPDRFSARQFPNYSSELNVNALLLGDSALYLCASRPGYSGNTIYFGEGSWLTVV.

V is TRBV27 and J is TRBJ1-6; D may be TRBD1 (6 bases). Germline-derived CDR1 and CDR2 are MNHEY and SMNVEV (reference sequence). There are 14 residues in the CDR3. Trimming shortened V by 6 bases and J by 10 bases, and 16 bases separated the two germline ends. The CDR3 sequence is CASRPIQGRSPLHF. The CDR3 nucleotides read TGTGCCAGCAGACCAATACAGGGAAGGTCACCCCTCCACTTT.

The rearrangement links TRBV7-9 to TRBJ1-4; 10 bases match TRBD1. Germline CDR1 is SEHNR and CDR2 is FQNEAQ (reference sequence). There are 15 residues in the CDR3. J lost 8 bases, V lost 5 bases, and 8 bases had no gene match. CDR3 sequence reads: CASSPRTGGDEKLFF. DNA for the CDR3: TGTGCCAGCAGCCCGCGGACAGGGGGGGACGAAAAACTGTTTTTT.

The chain joins TRBV5-1 to TRBJ2-7; the match to TRBD1 covers 10 bases. V dropped 0 bases and J dropped 1; count of bases not matched to a gene: 1. The CDR3 consists of 15 residues. Looked up from germline, CDR1 is SGHRS and CDR2 is YFSETQ. The CDR3 loop reads CASSLGTGGSYEQYF. Here the CDR3 DNA reads TGCGCCAGCAGCTTGGGGACAGGGGGTTCCTACGAGCAGTACTTC.

V gene TRBV12-5 combines with J gene TRBJ1-1; possible D gene TRBD1, 5 bases. CDR1 LGHNT and CDR2 FRNRAP come from the germline V gene. The CDR3 loop spans 20 amino acids. V lost 3 bases and J lost 0, with 26 bases in between. DNA for the CDR3: TGTGCTAGTGGTTTCTCCTTAGGCAGGCTCGCTAGGGGCGTGAACACTGAAGCTTTCTTT. Its translation is CASGFSLGRLARGVNTEAFF.

CDR3 DNA sequence: TGCAGCGTTGATTGGGACAGGGAAAGGGATGAGCAGTTCTTC. This translates into CSVDWDRERDEQFF. The genes are TRBV29-1 and TRBJ2-1; 9 bases align to TRBD1. From germline, CDR1 is SQVTM and CDR2 ANQGSEA. The CDR3 is 14 amino acids. V was pared by 3 bases and J by 8 bases, with 8 bases of the junction left unmatched.

This clone came up once. V is TRBV27 and J is TRBJ2-3; 15 bases map to TRBD2. The V segment lost 5 bases and the J segment 4 bases; nucleotides outside the gene matches: 7. Germline V gene lookup returns CDR1 MNHEY and CDR2 SMNVEV (reference sequence). CDR3 length: 17 amino acids. The CDR3 protein is CASSRGLAGGWADTQYF. In nucleotides, the CDR3 is TGTGCCAGCAGTAGAGGACTAGCGGGAGGGTGGGCAGATACGCAGTATTTT.

The V gene is TRBV11-2, the J gene TRBJ2-7; a possible D gene is TRBD1 (6 bases). CDR3 length: 14 amino acids. The V gene lost 5 bases and the J gene lost 2 bases, with 13 bases spanning the gap. Germline V gene sequence: CDR1 SGHAT, CDR2 FQNNGV. The CDR3 region has the DNA TGTGCCAGCAGCCCGATGACAGGAACCTACGAGCAGTACTTC. This gives the protein CASSPMTGTYEQYF.

In this sample, this clone turned up a few times. The chain uses TRBV11-2 and TRBJ2-7; 9 bases are shared with TRBD2. The CDR3 is 15 residues long. V was pared by 0 bases and J by 5 bases, with 5 bases of the junction left unmatched. Per the germline V gene, CDR1 is SGHAT and CDR2 is FQNNGV. The CDR3 region has the DNA TGTGCCAGCAGCTTAGACCTAGCGGGACGACACGAGCAGTACTTC. Translation: CASSLDLAGRHEQYF.

This clone was found once. This chain uses TRBV13 with TRBJ2-7, with 11 bases identical to TRBD2. Germline CDR1 PRHDT, CDR2 FYEKMQ (reference sequence). CDR3 size: 15 residues. Trimming removed 2 bases from V and 5 bases from J; junction bases left unmatched: 5. Written as DNA, the CDR3 is TGTGCCAGCAGCTTACCGGCTAGCGGGAGGAACGAGCAGTACTTC. Protein: CASSLPASGRNEQYF.

The chain uses TRBV12-3 or TRBV12-4 and TRBJ2-2; weak D call: TRBD2 (6 bases). Trimming shortened V by 7 bases and J by 5 bases, and 11 bases separated the two germline ends. This CDR3 has 13 amino acids. CDR3: CASTDYGTGELFF. The DNA for the CDR3 is TGTGCCAGCACGGACTATGGTACCGGGGAGCTGTTTTTT.

The chain links TRBV6-1 to TRBJ2-2; 7 nucleotides match TRBD1. Germline assignment: CDR1 MNHNS and CDR2 SASEGT. This CDR3 spans 15 amino acids. The V segment lost 3 bases and the J segment 6 bases; nucleotides outside the gene matches: 7. CDR3 residues: CASSDLGTVAGELFF. CDR3 in DNA: TGTGCCAGCAGTGACCTCGGGACAGTCGCCGGGGAGCTGTTTTTT.

The chain joins TRBV29-1 to TRBJ1-1; 8 bases are a match to TRBD1. Germline V CDR1 and CDR2: SQVTM, ANQGSEA. The CDR3 covers 13 residues. V lost 7 bases, J lost 2 bases, and 6 bases stayed unmatched. The CDR3 DNA follows: TGCAGCGGCGAGGGACAGGCTAACACTGAAGCTTTCTTT. The encoded protein is CSGEGQANTEAFF.

The gene calls are TRBV7-9 and TRBJ2-7; no clear D. Trimming took 5 bases from V and 4 from J, leaving 6 bases between them. CDR1 is SEHNR and CDR2 is FQNEAQ in the germline V gene (reference sequence). The CDR3 extends over 11 amino acids. CDR3 in DNA: TGTGCCAGCAGCGTGACTTACGAGCAGTACTTC. As protein: CASSVTYEQYF.

In its sample, this clone was seen a few times. CDR3 residues: CASSLRSRGEAFF. The CDR3 DNA sequence: TGTGCCAGCAGCTTAAGGTCCAGGGGGGAAGCTTTCTTT. The genes are TRBV7-8 and TRBJ1-1; the match to TRBD1 covers 7 bases. The CDR3 is made up of 13 amino acids. Germline lookup yields CDR1 SGHVS and CDR2 FQNEAQ. The ends lost 2 bases at V and 8 bases at J; junction bases unmatched: 5.

The chain uses TRBV30 and TRBJ1-1, with TRBD1 as a possible D gene (6 bases). In germline, CDR1 is GTSNPN, CDR2 SVGIG (reference sequence). CDR3 length: 16 amino acids. Deletions cut 4 bases from V and 10 bases from J, with 28 bases between. The CDR3 is CAWTPPGQSSTRGAFF. The CDR3 DNA reads TGTGCCTGGACCCCTCCCGGACAGTCGTCGACCCGGGGAGCTTTCTTT.

The rearrangement joins TRBV30 to TRBJ2-1; TRBD2 matches at 15 bases. V shed 1 base, J shed 2 bases, and the junction held 12 bases outside the gene matches. From germline, CDR1 is GTSNPN and CDR2 SVGIG (reference sequence). The CDR3 is made up of 20 amino acids. CDR3 sequence (DNA): TGTGCCTGGAGTGGGGACGGGACTAGCGGGAGGCCACCCACCTACAATGAGCAGTTCTTC. Translating gives CAWSGDGTSGRPPTYNEQFF.